The next 15 T cell receptor beta chains were all read from a single sample in a study of response to subunit inactivated influenza vaccine. A single record per CDR3 protein comes from TCRdb applying MiXCR to the RT-PCR reads. The repertoire holds some 570,000 distinct CDR3 sequences, with approximately 11% as singletons. This sample also appeared in a second study, on T cells expressing NK-cell markers. That investigation notes: 5'RACE template switching with UMIs produced the TCR beta cDNA.

The sequencing here drew on PBMCs from blood, taken on the day of vaccination. The receptors stem from a man in his fifties or sixties who received an inactivated influenza vaccine.

This clonotype showed up many times. V usage is TRBV28 and J usage is TRBJ2-3; 7 nucleotides match TRBD1. CDR1 is MDHEN and CDR2 is SYDVKM in the germline V gene. The CDR3 totals 15 residues. V lost 4 bases to trimming and J lost 3 bases; unmatched junction nucleotides: 7. The CDR3 nucleotides are TGTGCCAGCAGTTCGACAGGGTCGCGAACAGATACGCAGTATTTT. Encoded protein: CASSSTGSRTDTQYF.

This clonotype was observed a handful of times. The CDR3 loop reads CASSYLLGRDTQYF. CDR3 DNA sequence: TGTGCCAGCAGTTACTTGCTGGGGCGGGATACGCAGTATTTT. V is TRBV6-5 and J is TRBJ2-3, with D possibly being TRBD1 (5 bases). The CDR3 has 14 amino acids. The germline gives CDR1 MNHEY, CDR2 SVGAGI. Trimming took 1 base from V and 6 from J, leaving 11 bases between them.

The chain recombines TRBV7-9 with TRBJ1-2; 7 nucleotides align to TRBD1. The CDR3 is 16 residues long. Germline V gives CDR1 SEHNR, CDR2 FQNEAQ (reference sequence). The V segment lost 5 bases and the J segment 2 bases; nucleotides outside the gene matches: 11. CDR3 loop: CASSQGGTQANYGYTF. CDR3 coding DNA: TGTGCCAGCAGCCAAGGGGGCACACAGGCGAACTATGGCTACACCTTC.

The chain carries TRBV4-3 and TRBJ1-6; D is unresolved. Trimming took 0 bases from V and 0 from J, leaving 18 bases between them. Looked up from germline, CDR1 is LGHNA and CDR2 is YSLEER. The CDR3 has 20 residues. The CDR3 sequence is CASSQEPPSGRSSYNSPLHF. CDR3 nucleotide sequence: TGCGCCAGCAGCCAAGAGCCCCCCTCCGGCAGGAGCTCCTATAATTCACCCCTCCACTTT.

This clonotype was detected ten times or more. This chain uses TRBV5-1 with TRBJ2-3, with D tentatively TRBD2 (6 bases). This CDR3 has 11 amino acids. The V end was cut by 6 bases, the J end by 6 bases, with 8 bases between. CDR1 SGHRS and CDR2 YFSETQ come from the germline V gene. CDR3 sequence: CASTEGDTQYF. CDR3 coding DNA: TGCGCCAGCACGGAGGGCGATACGCAGTATTTT.

There are a few counts of this clonotype. V usage is TRBV12-3 or TRBV12-4 and J usage is TRBJ2-1; D is undetermined. The CDR3 consists of 15 residues. V lost 6 bases to trimming and J lost 4 bases, with 16 bases between them. The CDR3 bases are TGTGCCAGCAGGCCCCCCCCGGCACAGTACAATGAGCAGTTCTTC. As protein: CASRPPPAQYNEQFF.

This clonotype was seen just once. This chain uses TRBV24-1 with TRBJ2-1; D is tentatively TRBD1 or TRBD2 (6 bases each). Trimming cost V 1 base and J 10 bases, with 19 bases left between them. Germline lookup yields CDR1 KGHDR and CDR2 SFDVKD. CDR3 size: 16 residues. The CDR3 reads CATSDFGTGRFGEQFF. The CDR3 nucleotides read TGTGCCACCAGTGATTTTGGAACAGGGAGGTTCGGAGAGCAGTTCTTC.

The chain carries TRBV5-1 and TRBJ2-5; D might be TRBD2 (5 bases). The CDR3 consists of 14 residues. Trimming took off 5 bases at V and 5 bases at J, with 16 bases between the two ends. Germline CDR1 reads SGHRS; CDR2 reads YFSETQ. The CDR3 region is CASRAGPLGETQYF. The DNA for the CDR3 is TGCGCCAGCAGGGCGGGCCCACTGGGGGAGACCCAGTACTTC.

The gene calls are TRBV5-4 and TRBJ1-3, with 7 nucleotides matching TRBD1. CDR3 length: 15 amino acids. J gave up 1 base and V 3 bases, and 4 bases lay outside the gene matches. Germline CDR1 reads SGHNT; CDR2 reads YYREEE (reference sequence). CDR3 sequence: CASSSGTESGNTIYF. CDR3 bases: TGTGCCAGCAGCTCCGGGACAGAATCTGGAAACACCATATATTTT.

This clonotype was counted a few times. The chain uses TRBV20-1 and TRBJ2-1; 7 nucleotides match TRBD2. Germline CDR1 DFQATT, CDR2 SNEGSKA (reference sequence). V lost 6 bases and J lost 0; bases outside the gene matches: 8. This CDR3 is built from 15 residues. The CDR3 DNA is TGCAGTGCATCGACTAGCTTGAGCTCCTACAATGAGCAGTTCTTC. Protein: CSASTSLSSYNEQFF.

This clonotype was seen only a few times. The J gene is TRBJ2-1, the V gene TRBV28; the D gene is possibly TRBD2 (5 bases). Germline V gene lookup returns CDR1 MDHEN and CDR2 SYDVKM. Trimming cost V 1 base and J 0 bases, with 10 bases left between them. CDR3 length equals 16 residues. CDR3 protein: CASSLLGSSSYNEQFF. CDR3 nucleotides: TGTGCCAGCAGTTTATTGGGGAGTTCCTCCTACAATGAGCAGTTCTTC.

This clonotype occurred a few times. This chain links TRBV7-2 with TRBJ2-7, with 8 positions matching TRBD1. The CDR3 covers 14 residues. V was pared by 5 bases and J by 3 bases, with 6 bases of the junction left unmatched. Germline V gene lookup returns CDR1 SGHTA and CDR2 FQGNSA. CDR3 residues: CASSTRQGNYEQYF. The CDR3 DNA follows: TGTGCCAGCAGCACTAGACAGGGGAACTACGAGCAGTACTTC.

The chain uses TRBV20-1 and TRBJ2-1; D is possibly TRBD2 (6 bases). In germline, CDR1 is DFQATT, CDR2 SNEGSKA (reference sequence). The CDR3 is 16 residues long. V shed 0 bases and J shed 5 bases, with 17 bases lying between them. The CDR3 nucleotides are TGCAGTGCTAGAGATAATCGGGGGTTTGGCCACAATGAGCAGTTCTTC. Translating gives CSARDNRGFGHNEQFF.

The rearrangement joins TRBV5-5 to TRBJ1-5; no reliable D call. The germline CDR1 and CDR2 sequences are SGHKS and YYEKEE (reference sequence). V lost 7 bases to trimming and J lost 0 bases, with 14 bases between them. This CDR3 spans 15 amino acids. DNA for the CDR3: TGTGCCAGCTCAGCTGTTGGCAATAGCAATCAGCCCCAGCATTTT. This translates into CASSAVGNSNQPQHF.

This clonotype was seen more than once but under ten times. The genes are TRBV27 and TRBJ2-7; possibly TRBD1 or TRBD2 for D (6 bases each). V lost 6 bases, J lost 1 base, and 10 bases lay in between. Germline CDR1 MNHEY, CDR2 SMNVEV (reference sequence). CDR3 size: 13 residues. As DNA, the CDR3 is TGTGCCAGCAGAGGAGGGGGTTCCTACGAGCAGTACTTC. Translation: CASRGGGSYEQYF.